This T cell receptor (beta chain) appears in the sequencing data of a study of cytotoxic CD8 clonotypes in ibrutinib-treated CLL. Findings and limits, study-wide: Higher clonality was seen at ibrutinib response and a return toward baseline at progression.

This clone has more than one count but fewer than ten. Its antigen remains unknown. The targeted sequencing depth was 1 in 200,000 to 1 in 1 million T cells. Profiling relied on immunoSEQ multiplex PCR, and the TCRdb table lists in-frame clones only, not all of them. The sample holds about 160,000 clones; approximately 80% are singletons and the top ten take about 4.9%. TCR beta libraries used approximately 1.8 micrograms of genomic DNA from cryopreserved PBMCs. Germline values: CDR1 SGHVS, CDR2 FQNEAQ. V was shortened by 2 bases and J by 6 bases, with 17 bases between the two germline ends. The CDR3 runs 17 residues.

V and J are TRBV7-8 and TRBJ1-6, with D hard to call. The source is a human donor with chronic lymphocytic leukemia. Specimen: PBMCs, collected after 24 months of ibrutinib treatment. CDR3 amino acids: CASSLTAGGAANSPLHF. The DNA for the CDR3 is TGTGCCAGCAGCTTAACCGCAGGAGGAGCGGCTAATTCACCCCTCCACTTT.